The next 23 T cell receptor beta chains were all read from a single sample in a study of response to subunit inactivated influenza vaccine (dated by TCRdb to the late 2010s). To prepare the library, RT-PCR was applied. Sequencing relied on an Illumina HiSeq 2500. The public reads were reanalyzed by TCRdb: fastp trimming at Q25, MiXCR alignment, in-frame beta chains only. Rows are combined by CDR3 protein, so each entry shows the most common genes and DNA. The sample table holds a few hundred thousand distinct CDR3 sequences, of which just over 20% were seen once. Of the sample, 10% is held by the ten largest clones. The material sequenced was PBMCs from blood, taken less than 22 months after vaccination. Receptors were obtained from a man between 50 and 75 years old who received an inactivated influenza vaccine. Donor details come from another sample of the same person, matched by shared clones.

This rearrangement joins TRBV19 to TRBJ1-6; D is ambiguous. This CDR3 spans 13 amino acids. CDR1 and CDR2 (germline): LNHDA, SQIVND (reference sequence). V lost 3 bases, J lost 6 bases, and 6 bases lay in between. As DNA, the CDR3 is TGTGCCAGTAGTATCATGGGTAATTCACCCCTCCACTTT. Protein product: CASSIMGNSPLHF.

The rearrangement joins TRBV10-3 to TRBJ1-4; D gene unclear. The CDR3 has 17 residues. Germline CDR1 ENHRY, CDR2 SYGVKD. Trimming removed 6 bases from V and 8 bases from J, with 25 bases in between. The CDR3: CAIRRTPAYRHQEKLFF. The CDR3 region has the DNA TGTGCCATCAGAAGAACCCCCGCTTATAGACACCAGGAAAAACTGTTTTTT.

V usage is TRBV10-3 and J usage is TRBJ2-3; D is uncertain. This CDR3 spans 14 amino acids. V lost 5 bases, J lost 2 bases, and 11 bases lay in between. In germline, CDR1 is ENHRY, CDR2 SYGVKD. The CDR3 region is CAISHATSTDTQYF. In DNA form, the CDR3 reads TGTGCCATCAGTCACGCAACCTCCACAGATACGCAGTATTTT.

This clonotype has a handful of counts. The rearrangement links TRBV20-1 to TRBJ1-5, with a tentative D call TRBD1 (6 bases). V shed 1 base and J shed 0 bases, with 19 bases lying between them. This CDR3 has 18 residues. Per the germline V gene, CDR1 is DFQATT and CDR2 is SNEGSKA (reference sequence). CDR3: CSARGQVWGDYSNQPQHF. CDR3 nucleotide sequence: TGCAGTGCTAGAGGACAGGTTTGGGGAGATTATAGCAATCAGCCCCAGCATTTT.

The genes are TRBV25-1 and TRBJ2-5; 10 bases fit TRBD2. The ends lost 8 bases at V and 7 bases at J; junction bases unmatched: 10. The CDR3 length is 14 residues. Looked up from germline, CDR1 is MGHDK and CDR2 is SYGVNS. CDR3: CASESGRAVWTQYF. CDR3 in DNA: TGTGCCAGCGAGAGCGGGAGGGCCGTATGGACCCAGTACTTC. Full variable domain (outside the CDR3, taken from reference TRBV25-1 and TRBJ2-5): EADIYQTPRYLVIGTGKKITLECSQTMGHDKMYWYQQDPGMELHLIHYSYGVNSTEKGDLSSESTVSRIRTEHFPLTLESARPSHTSQYLCASESGRAVWTQYFGPGTRLLVL.

Many counts were recorded for this clonotype. This chain joins TRBV4-1 and TRBJ2-5; possibly TRBD1 or TRBD2 for D (6 bases each). Trimming removed 0 bases at V and 5 bases at J, with 13 bases between. Per germline, CDR1 MGHRA and CDR2 YSYEKL. CDR3 length: 15 residues. The CDR3 sequence is CASSQDTRGRETQYF. CDR3 DNA sequence: TGCGCCAGCAGCCAAGATACCCGGGGGCGGGAGACCCAGTACTTC.

This clonotype was counted only a few times. The chain carries TRBV5-1 and TRBJ2-5; 16 bases match TRBD2. CDR3 length: 15 amino acids. Germline CDR1 and CDR2: SGHRS and YFSETQ. The V segment lost 3 bases and the J segment 9 bases; nucleotides outside the gene matches: 5. CDR3 residues: CASSSAGTSGRAQYF. In DNA, the CDR3 is TGCGCCAGCAGCTCTGCCGGGACTAGCGGGAGGGCCCAGTACTTC.

The chain is built from TRBV6-2 or TRBV6-3 and TRBJ2-5; D not certain. Deletions cut 6 bases from V and 4 bases from J, with 9 bases between. This CDR3 contains 12 residues. CDR1 is MNHEY and CDR2 is SVGEGT in the germline V gene. The CDR3 region has the DNA TGTGCCAGCAGGGACCCCGCAGAGACCCAGTACTTC. Protein sequence: CASRDPAETQYF.

This chain uses TRBV6-1 with TRBJ1-3; TRBD1 aligns across 8 bases. V lost 10 bases to trimming and J lost 2 bases; unmatched junction nucleotides: 4. The CDR3 has 13 residues. The germline gives CDR1 MNHNS, CDR2 SASEGT. This chain's CDR3 is CATRQGTGNTIYF. The CDR3 bases are TGTGCCACCCGACAGGGGACTGGAAACACCATATATTTT.

The rearrangement links TRBV20-1 to TRBJ2-1; 10 bases line up with TRBD2. Germline-derived CDR1 and CDR2 are DFQATT and SNEGSKA (reference sequence). The trim removed 4 bases at V and 4 bases at J, leaving 10 bases unmatched. There are 16 residues in the CDR3. The CDR3 region is CSATALAGEKYNEQFF. The CDR3 DNA reads as TGCAGTGCTACGGCGCTAGCGGGAGAGAAATACAATGAGCAGTTCTTC.

The rearrangement joins TRBV5-1 to TRBJ2-7, with D possibly being TRBD2 (5 bases). Between the trimmed V and J ends, which lost 6 bases and 4 bases, there was a span of 11 bases. This CDR3 spans 12 amino acids. Looked up from germline, CDR1 is SGHRS and CDR2 is YFSETQ. The CDR3 DNA is TGCGCCAGCACCGGGGTTAATTACGAGCAGTACGTC. Translated: CASTGVNYEQYV.

This clonotype was observed at least ten times. The rearrangement uses TRBV5-1 and TRBJ1-1, with D possibly matching TRBD1 (6 bases). The germline CDR1 and CDR2 sequences are SGHRS and YFSETQ. The CDR3 covers 15 residues. V was cut by 4 bases and J by 0 bases, with 13 bases left in between. The CDR3 loop reads CASSPSGQLNTEAFF. DNA for the CDR3: TGCGCCAGCAGCCCGAGCGGACAGTTGAACACTGAAGCTTTCTTT.

This clonotype appeared many times. The chain joins TRBV9 to TRBJ1-3, with no clear D. V was cut by 3 bases and J by 1 base, with 11 bases left in between. Germline V gene lookup returns CDR1 SGDLS and CDR2 YYNGEE. The CDR3 covers 15 residues. CDR3 residues: CASSESGLSGNTIYF. The CDR3 bases are TGTGCCAGCAGCGAGAGTGGGTTATCTGGAAACACCATATATTTT.

The rearrangement links TRBV18 to TRBJ1-2; D gene ambiguous. Germline V lookup: CDR1 KGHSH, CDR2 LQKENI. Between the trimmed V and J ends, which lost 5 bases and 4 bases, there was a span of 17 bases. The CDR3 sequence is 15 residues long. The CDR3 loop reads CASSFQSFSPYGYTF. The CDR3, as DNA: TGTGCCAGCTCATTCCAGAGTTTTTCTCCCTATGGCTACACCTTC.

The chain links TRBV6-1 to TRBJ2-7; 8 bases fit TRBD1. V lost 8 bases to trimming and J lost 3 bases; unmatched junction nucleotides: 6. The CDR3 runs 13 residues. From germline, CDR1 is MNHNS and CDR2 SASEGT. The CDR3 DNA follows: TGTGCCAGCGGGACAGGAGGGAACTACGAGCAGTACTTC. Translating it yields CASGTGGNYEQYF.

This chain connects TRBV5-1 to TRBJ1-4; TRBD1 might be the D (6 bases). The CDR3 runs to 15 residues. The V gene's germline CDR1 is SGHRS and CDR2 YFSETQ. Trimming pared 4 bases from V and 8 bases from J, leaving 18 bases between. The CDR3 loop is CASSPGGRGGEKLFF. The CDR3 DNA sequence: TGCGCCAGCAGCCCCGGAGGCAGGGGAGGGGAAAAACTGTTTTTT. The whole variable domain, filled in from reference TRBV5-1 and TRBJ1-4, reads KAGVTQTPRYLIKTRGQQVTLSCSPISGHRSVSWYQQTPGQGLQFLFEYFSETQRNKGNFPGRFSGRQFSNSRSEMNVSTLELGDSALYLCASSPGGRGGEKLFFGSGTQLSVL.

The gene calls are TRBV30 and TRBJ2-3; 14 bases map to TRBD2. V was clipped by 0 bases and J by 4 bases; unmatched bases: 9. CDR1 and CDR2 (germline): GTSNPN, SVGIG (reference sequence). The CDR3 runs 18 residues. The CDR3 nucleotides read TGTGCCTGGAGTGTTTGGACTAGCGGGGGGCCCCGGGCAGATACGCAGTATTTT. This sequence encodes CAWSVWTSGGPRADTQYF.

In its sample, this clonotype was seen many times. The gene calls are TRBV28 and TRBJ1-5; D ambiguous. V was trimmed by 3 bases and J by 7 bases, leaving 13 bases between them. Germline V gives CDR1 MDHEN, CDR2 SYDVKM. This CDR3 has 14 amino acids. The CDR3 coding sequence is TGTGCCAGCAGTTTCGACCGGATTGTCCAGCCCCAGCATTTT. Its translation: CASSFDRIVQPQHF.

This clonotype was observed a handful of times. The rearrangement uses TRBV7-9 and TRBJ1-1; the match to TRBD1 covers 7 bases. Looked up from germline, CDR1 is SEHNR and CDR2 is FQNEAQ (reference sequence). Trimming removed 5 bases from V and 1 base from J; junction bases left unmatched: 4. The CDR3 covers 14 residues. CDR3: CASSKGQRNTEAFF. In nucleotides, the CDR3 is TGTGCCAGCAGCAAGGGACAGCGGAACACTGAAGCTTTCTTT.

This clonotype showed up just a few times. The chain joins TRBV4-1 to TRBJ2-7, with 15 bases that match TRBD2. J was trimmed by 7 bases and V by 3 bases; bases with no gene match: 4. The length of the CDR3 is 15 residues. The germline CDR1 and CDR2 sequences are MGHRA and YSYEKL. The CDR3 loop is CASSQGLAGGREQYF. In DNA, the CDR3 is TGCGCCAGCAGCCAGGGACTAGCGGGAGGTAGGGAGCAGTACTTC.

For this clonotype: One end of the junction is discordant with germline, which a read error may explain. This chain uses TRBV20-1 with TRBJ2-7; TRBD2 is a possible D gene (5 bases). This CDR3 region has 14 residues. Germline CDR1 DFQATT, CDR2 SNEGSKA (reference sequence). CDR3 sequence reads: CSLPREGRSYVQYF. The CDR3, as DNA: TGCAGTCTACCCCGCGAGGGCAGATCCTACGTGCAGTACTTC.

This clonotype was seen ten or more times. This chain joins TRBV28 and TRBJ2-1; 7 bases agree with TRBD2. The CDR3 spans 15 residues. After removal of 5 bases from V and 1 base from J, the junction contained 5 bases not matched to a gene. Germline CDR1 is MDHEN and CDR2 is SYDVKM. The DNA of the CDR3 is TGTGCCAGCAGTCCCGGACTAGGATCCTACAATGAGCAGTTCTTC. Protein product: CASSPGLGSYNEQFF.

This clonotype was seen a few times. The chain recombines TRBV7-9 with TRBJ1-2; D ambiguous. Between the trimmed V and J ends, which lost 5 bases and 4 bases, there was a span of 11 bases. The length of the CDR3 is 13 residues. CDR1 and CDR2 from the germline V gene are SEHNR and FQNEAQ (reference sequence). Here the CDR3 reads CASSPRFGYGYTF. DNA for the CDR3: TGTGCCAGCAGCCCTCGGTTTGGCTATGGCTACACCTTC. Together with reference TRBV7-9 and TRBJ1-2, the CDR3 gives the full variable domain: DTGVSQNPRHKITKRGQNVTFRCDPISEHNRLYWYRQTLGQGPEFLTYFQNEAQLEKSRLLSDRFSAERPKGSFSTLEIQRTEQGDSAMYLCASSPRFGYGYTFGSGTRLTVV.